This entry lists 26 T cell receptor beta chains sequenced from one sample in a study of T cells in Graves' hyperthyroidism and ophthalmopathy. RNA transcripts gave rise to amplified TCR beta CDR3 regions. TCR CDR3 underwent first-round RT-PCR with the HTBI primer set. One entry per CDR3 protein, called by TCRdb with MiXCR from the multiplex PCR reads. The sample lists about 640,000 distinct CDR3 sequences, around 20% seen once, with about 34% in the top ten. Input material: blood. These receptors were taken from a man aged 30-40 years with Graves' ophthalmopathy.

This clonotype was seen ten or more times. The chain uses TRBV30 and TRBJ1-1; D is uncertain. The CDR3 is 12 residues long. Trimming shortened V by 1 base and J by 1 base, and 4 bases separated the two germline ends. Germline lookup yields CDR1 GTSNPN and CDR2 SVGIG (reference sequence). The CDR3 DNA reads as TGTGCCTGGAGTGCAGGGAACACTGAAGCTTTCTTT. Translation: CAWSAGNTEAFF.

This clonotype was recorded at least ten times. The rearrangement links TRBV2 to TRBJ1-1; tentative D call: TRBD1 (6 bases). The CDR3 covers 15 residues. CDR1 is SNHLY and CDR2 is FYNNEI in the germline V gene. Trimming left V 7 bases short and J 3 bases short, with 18 bases between. CDR3 sequence (DNA): TGTGCCAGCACCCCAGGGGCAGGGTGGGACACTGAAGCTTTCTTT. Encoded protein: CASTPGAGWDTEAFF.

This clonotype has a count of ten or more. The V and J genes are TRBV3-1 and TRBJ1-1, with D possibly TRBD1 on 5 matching bases. Trimming removed 3 bases from V and 7 bases from J, with 12 bases in between. Germline V gene lookup returns CDR1 LGHDT and CDR2 YNNKEL (reference sequence). This CDR3 is built from 13 residues. The CDR3 here is CASSHQGQFEAFF. The CDR3 bases are TGTGCCAGCAGCCATCAAGGACAATTTGAAGCTTTCTTT. Full variable domain (rest looked up from reference TRBV3-1 and TRBJ1-1): DTAVSQTPKYLVTQMGNDKSIKCEQNLGHDTMYWYKQDSKKFLKIMFSYNNKELIINETVPNRFSPKSPDKAHLNLHINSLELGDSAVYFCASSHQGQFEAFFGQGTRLTVV.

This clonotype was observed a few times. The CDR3 DNA follows: TGCAGCGTTGGAGGGACAGGGGGCCCCTACGAGCAGTACTTC. Encoded protein: CSVGGTGGPYEQYF. The gene calls are TRBV29-1 and TRBJ2-7; 12 bases agree with TRBD1. CDR1 and CDR2 from the germline V gene are SQVTM and ANQGSEA. V lost 4 bases to trimming and J lost 2 bases; unmatched junction nucleotides: 3. The CDR3 contains 14 residues.

This clonotype was seen repeatedly, ten times or more. V is TRBV11-2 and J is TRBJ2-1; 7 nucleotides align to TRBD2. J gave up 4 bases and V 2 bases, and 5 bases lay outside the gene matches. CDR3 length: 15 amino acids. Germline V gives CDR1 SGHAT, CDR2 FQNNGV. The CDR3 bases are TGTGCCAGCAGCTTATGGGCGGGAGAGTACAATGAGCAGTTCTTC. The encoded protein is CASSLWAGEYNEQFF.

The chain carries TRBV11-2 and TRBJ2-5; D is unresolved. The CDR3 has 13 amino acids. V lost 5 bases, J lost 4 bases, and 11 bases lay in between. CDR1 and CDR2 (germline): SGHAT, FQNNGV. The chain's CDR3 is CASSNSGSETQYF. The CDR3, as DNA: TGTGCCAGCAGCAATAGTGGGTCAGAGACCCAGTACTTC.

This sequence joins TRBV20-1 and TRBJ2-5; D unclear. V was cut by 3 bases and J by 5 bases, with 13 bases left in between. The CDR3 has 13 amino acids. The germline V gene has CDR1 DFQATT and CDR2 SNEGSKA (reference sequence). Here the CDR3 reads CSASATPTETQYF. The CDR3, as DNA: TGCAGTGCTAGCGCTACTCCCACGGAGACCCAGTACTTC.

This clonotype turned up a few times. The chain employs TRBV30 and TRBJ2-1, with no clear D. CDR3 length: 16 amino acids. The germline V gene has CDR1 GTSNPN and CDR2 SVGIG (reference sequence). The V and J ends lost 0 bases and 0 bases respectively, with 12 bases between them. The CDR3 spells CAWSVSRSSSYNEQFF. In DNA, the CDR3 is TGTGCCTGGAGTGTATCTCGATCGAGCTCCTACAATGAGCAGTTCTTC.

This clonotype was found a few times. V is TRBV2 and J is TRBJ2-1; TRBD2 matches 8 bases. Losses at the gene ends were 8 bases for V and 4 bases for J; bases not matched to a gene: 4. Germline V gene sequence: CDR1 SNHLY, CDR2 FYNNEI. The CDR3 spans 13 residues. The CDR3 region is CASWEREYNEQFF. The CDR3 DNA reads TGTGCCAGCTGGGAGCGGGAGTACAATGAGCAGTTCTTC.

V usage is TRBV30 and J usage is TRBJ2-1; D not certain. The V end lost 0 bases, the J end lost 0 bases, and 9 bases lay between the germline ends. The V gene's germline CDR1 is GTSNPN and CDR2 SVGIG (reference sequence). This CDR3 is 15 amino acids long. The CDR3: CAWSVGSHSYNEQFF. CDR3 nucleotides: TGTGCCTGGAGTGTAGGAAGTCACTCCTACAATGAGCAGTTCTTC.

There are many counts of this clonotype. The rearrangement links TRBV12-3 or TRBV12-4 to TRBJ1-1; tentatively, D is TRBD1 (6 bases). The CDR3 runs 14 residues. V lost 5 bases to trimming and J lost 4 bases, with 14 bases between them. The CDR3 nucleotides read TGTGCCAGCAGTCCTCACACAGGGAGCACTGAAGCTTTCTTT. Translating gives CASSPHTGSTEAFF.

Concerning this clonotype: A much bigger clone sits one base away, suggesting this may be a read error. V is TRBV6-6 and J is TRBJ1-5; 7 positions match TRBD1. The germline CDR1 and CDR2 sequences are MNHNY and SVGAGI (reference sequence). CDR3 length: 14 residues. Here the CDR3 DNA reads TGTGCCAGCGGTTACTCGAGACAGGGTCAGCCCCAGCATTTT. Translation: CASGYSRQGQPQHF.

This clonotype was detected a few times. The chain is built from TRBV18 and TRBJ1-1; 7 bases line up with TRBD1. This CDR3 region has 15 residues. The junction had 7 bases not matched to a gene; V was cut back by 2 bases and J by 4 bases. Germline-derived CDR1 and CDR2 are KGHSH and LQKENI. In DNA form, the CDR3 reads TGTGCCAGCTCACCAAGGGTGACAGGGACCACTGAAGCTTTCTTT. It encodes CASSPRVTGTTEAFF. Full variable domain (outside the CDR3, taken from reference TRBV18 and TRBJ1-1): NAGVMQNPRHLVRRRGQEARLRCSPMKGHSHVYWYRQLPEEGLKFMVYLQKENIIDESGMPKERFSAEFPKEGPSILRIQQVVRGDSAAYFCASSPRVTGTTEAFFGQGTRLTVV.

This clonotype was detected a few times. The V call is TRBV7-2, the J call TRBJ2-7, with TRBD2 matching over 8 bases. Germline trimming cut 3 bases from V and 2 bases from J; bases unmatched to any gene: 9. Germline V gives CDR1 SGHTA, CDR2 FQGNSA. This CDR3 has 16 residues. For the CDR3, the DNA is TGTGCCAGCAGCTTGAAGGCCGGGAGGGGGGCCTACGAGCAGTACTTC. Its protein is CASSLKAGRGAYEQYF.

A single count supports this clonotype. This could be a read error, since a much larger clone is one nucleotide away. CDR3 in DNA: TGCGCCAGCAGTGAGTCAGGGCGGGGGACCTACGAGCAGTCCTTC. Amino acid sequence: CASSESGRGTYEQSF. The chain joins TRBV10-1 to TRBJ2-7; 7 bases are a match to TRBD2. Germline V gene data show CDR1 as WNHNN and CDR2 as SYGVQD (reference sequence). This CDR3 comprises 15 residues.

This chain joins TRBV7-9 and TRBJ2-3; 10 nucleotides line up with TRBD1. The germline gives CDR1 SEHNR, CDR2 FQNEAQ (reference sequence). Trimming took 5 bases from V and 4 from J; bases not matched to a gene: 21. The CDR3 has 20 residues. The chain's CDR3 is CASSGSRDRGGDPSPDTQYF. The CDR3 DNA reads TGTGCCAGCAGCGGGTCCCGGGACAGGGGAGGAGATCCCTCCCCAGATACGCAGTATTTT. Variable domain in full (rest from reference TRBV7-9 and TRBJ2-3): DTGVSQNPRHKITKRGQNVTFRCDPISEHNRLYWYRQTLGQGPEFLTYFQNEAQLEKSRLLSDRFSAERPKGSFSTLEIQRTEQGDSAMYLCASSGSRDRGGDPSPDTQYFGPGTRLTVL.

In DNA, the CDR3 is TGCGCCAGCAGCCAAGATTGGGTCAGATCCTACGAGCAGTACTTC. Translated, it gives CASSQDWVRSYEQYF. This rearrangement joins TRBV4-3 to TRBJ2-7; unclear D gene. This CDR3 is 15 amino acids long. V was clipped by 0 bases and J by 1 base, with 10 bases between them. The germline CDR1 and CDR2 sequences are LGHNA and YSLEER.

The rearrangement uses TRBV20-1 and TRBJ2-7; 12 bases line up with TRBD2. The J segment lost 5 bases and the V segment lost 6 bases, leaving 5 bases of the junction unmatched. Per germline, CDR1 DFQATT and CDR2 SNEGSKA (reference sequence). The CDR3 runs 13 residues. CDR3 sequence reads: CSATSGRGHEQYF. The CDR3 DNA is TGCAGTGCGACTAGCGGGAGAGGGCACGAGCAGTACTTC.

At least ten counts were recorded for this clonotype. The chain carries TRBV19 and TRBJ2-7; 11 nucleotides agree with TRBD2. There are 15 residues in the CDR3. Unmatched junction bases numbered 5, after V lost 7 bases and J lost 0 bases. Germline V CDR1 and CDR2: LNHDA, SQIVND (reference sequence). Here the CDR3 DNA reads TGTGCCAGTACCTCTAGCGGGAGGAACTCCTACGAGCAGTACTTC. Translated, it gives CASTSSGRNSYEQYF.

Only a few counts were recorded for this clonotype. The V and J genes are TRBV5-5 and TRBJ2-7; TRBD1 matches 8 bases. With 4 bases clipped from V and 3 bases from J, the junction kept 9 bases outside the gene matches. CDR1 is SGHKS, CDR2 YYEKEE, per germline (reference sequence). The CDR3 is made up of 15 amino acids. Here the CDR3 DNA reads TGTGCCAGCAGCACGGGACAGGCGCTTTTCTACGAGCAGTACTTC. Translated, it gives CASSTGQALFYEQYF.

The V call is TRBV3-1, the J call TRBJ1-1, with 7 bases fitting TRBD1. Germline CDR1 reads LGHDT; CDR2 reads YNNKEL (reference sequence). The CDR3 sequence is 14 residues long. The junction had 6 bases not matched to a gene; V was cut back by 2 bases and J by 6 bases. The CDR3 sequence: CASSQPQGTAEAFF. In DNA form, the CDR3 reads TGTGCCAGCAGCCAACCACAGGGGACGGCTGAAGCTTTCTTT.

This clonotype was observed at least ten times. The chain couples TRBV3-1 to TRBJ1-1; unclear D gene. The CDR3 runs 14 residues. Looked up from germline, CDR1 is LGHDT and CDR2 is YNNKEL (reference sequence). V was trimmed by 1 base and J by 0 bases, leaving 6 bases between them. The CDR3 spells CASSQAALNTEAFF. In DNA, the CDR3 is TGTGCCAGCAGCCAAGCAGCCCTGAACACTGAAGCTTTCTTT.

The chain links TRBV20-1 to TRBJ1-2, with D unclear. CDR1 is DFQATT, CDR2 SNEGSKA, per germline (reference sequence). V was pared by 6 bases and J by 6 bases, with 11 bases between. The length of the CDR3 is 11 residues. The CDR3 DNA follows: TGCAGTGCCAGGATCGTTGATGGCTACACCTTC. Protein sequence: CSARIVDGYTF.

This clonotype was detected a few times. The chain couples TRBV5-6 to TRBJ2-4; TRBD1 matches at 9 bases. The V gene end was trimmed by 5 bases and the J gene end by 2 bases; junction bases not matched to a gene: 17. There are 19 residues in the CDR3. Germline loops: CDR1 SGHDT, CDR2 YYEEEE. For the CDR3, the DNA is TGTGCCAGCAGTCGAACAGGGGGCGTCGGGTCTGTCCCCAAAAACATTCAGTACTTC. Translated, it gives CASSRTGGVGSVPKNIQYF.

This rearrangement joins TRBV30 to TRBJ1-6, with D unresolved. Germline CDR1 reads GTSNPN; CDR2 reads SVGIG (reference sequence). Trimming left V 2 bases short and J 2 bases short, with 7 bases between. There are 14 residues in the CDR3. Here the CDR3 reads CAWSLTAYNSPLHF. CDR3 bases: TGTGCCTGGAGTCTAACGGCCTATAATTCACCCCTCCACTTT.

The chain couples TRBV7-9 to TRBJ2-5; TRBD2 aligns across 14 bases. Looked up from germline, CDR1 is SEHNR and CDR2 is FQNEAQ (reference sequence). Trimming cost V 5 bases and J 5 bases; bases outside gene matches: 10. CDR3 length equals 17 residues. DNA of the CDR3: TGTGCCAGCAGCATCGGGACTAGCGGGAGAGGTGGGGAGACCCAGTACTTC. It yields the protein CASSIGTSGRGGETQYF.